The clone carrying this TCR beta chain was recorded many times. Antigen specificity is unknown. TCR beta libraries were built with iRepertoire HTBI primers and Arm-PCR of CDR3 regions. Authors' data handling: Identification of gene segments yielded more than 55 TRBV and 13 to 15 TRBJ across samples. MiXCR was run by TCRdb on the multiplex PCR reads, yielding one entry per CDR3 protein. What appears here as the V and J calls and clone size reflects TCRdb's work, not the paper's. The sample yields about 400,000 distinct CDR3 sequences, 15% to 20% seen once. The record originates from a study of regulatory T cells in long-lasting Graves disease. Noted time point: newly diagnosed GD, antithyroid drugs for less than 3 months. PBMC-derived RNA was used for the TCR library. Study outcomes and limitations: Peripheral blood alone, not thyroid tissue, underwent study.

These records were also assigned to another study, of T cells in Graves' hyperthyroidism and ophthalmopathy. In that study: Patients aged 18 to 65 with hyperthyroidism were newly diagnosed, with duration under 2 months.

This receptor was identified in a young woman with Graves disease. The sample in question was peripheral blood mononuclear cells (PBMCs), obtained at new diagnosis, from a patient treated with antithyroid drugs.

The CDR3 coding sequence is TGTGCCAGCCGCTTTGGGGGGGGGCAACAGGATGAGCAGTTCTTC. As protein: CASRFGGGQQDEQFF. This rearrangement joins TRBV2 to TRBJ2-1, with a weak D call TRBD2 (7 bases). This CDR3 spans 15 amino acids. Germline CDR1 reads SNHLY; CDR2 reads FYNNEI. Trimming shortened V by 8 bases and J by 8 bases, and 22 bases separated the two germline ends.